Listed below are T cell receptor beta chains from one sample, sequenced in a study of neoadjuvant nivolumab and ipilimumab in lung cancer. Clones were sequenced by immunoSEQ multiplex PCR, and TCRdb holds only the in-frame ones, with some missing. The sample shows some 18,000 clones, around 87% of them seen only once. This material consisted of peripheral blood, taken before neoadjuvant nivolumab, alone or with ipilimumab. All receptors come from an adult with non-small cell lung cancer. Each CDR3 is given with its conserved first and last residue. A D gene is named only where the DNA matches it firmly. Clone size appears in some rows only: once, few, many, or a class for an expanded clone.

v_gene	j_gene	abundance	d_gene	CDR3nt	CDR3aa
TRBV7-2	TRBJ2-1	-	-	TGTGCCAGCAGCTTAGCTAGAAACAATGAGCAGTTCTTC	CASSLARNNEQFF
TRBV5-1	TRBJ2-1	once	TRBD2	TGCGCCAGCAGCTTTAATCTAGCGGGGCCGTACAATGAGCAGTTCTTC	CASSFNLAGPYNEQFF
TRBV30	TRBJ2-1	-	-	TGTGCCTGGAGTGGAGGGGGAGGGAGCTCCTACAATGAGCAGTTCTTC	CAWSGGGGSSYNEQFF
TRBV5-1	TRBJ2-5	once	-	TGCGCCAGCAGCTTGATCCCTGCGGGGACCCAGTACTTC	CASSLIPAGTQYF
TRBV2	TRBJ2-3	-	-	TGTGCCAGCAGTGAAACGGTCCTAAGCACAGATACGCAGTATTTT	CASSETVLSTDTQYF
TRBV11-3	TRBJ2-1	-	TRBD2	TGTGCCAGCAGCCAATCACTAGCGGGAGGGCCCTCCTACAATGAGCAGTTCTTC	CASSQSLAGGPSYNEQFF
TRBV10-3	TRBJ2-7	-	TRBD2	TGTGCCATCAGTGAAGGGACTAGCGGGAGCTTGGCGTACGAGCAGTACTTC	CAISEGTSGSLAYEQYF
TRBV5-4	TRBJ1-2	-	TRBD1	TGTGCCAGCAGTCTCCCCGGACAGGATGCCTATGGCTACACCTTC	CASSLPGQDAYGYTF
TRBV9	TRBJ2-3	-	-	TGTGCCAGCAGCGTGATCACAGATACGCAGTATTTT	CASSVITDTQYF
TRBV5-1	TRBJ2-3	once	TRBD2	TGCGCCAGCAGCTCTTTAGCGGGAGGGATCACAGATACGCAGTATTTT	CASSSLAGGITDTQYF
TRBV9	TRBJ2-3	once	TRBD2	TGTGCCAGCAGCGTAGGAGCGGGATCAGATACGCAGTATTTT	CASSVGAGSDTQYF
TRBV18	TRBJ1-1	-	-	TGTGCCAGCTCACCAAGGGCCGTGGGCACTGAAGCTTTCTTT	CASSPRAVGTEAFF
TRBV5-1	TRBJ2-3	-	TRBD2	TGCGCCAGCAGCTTGGGGAAAACGGGAGGGCCCCTCAGGGATACGCAGTATTTT	CASSLGKTGGPLRDTQYF
TRBV29-1	TRBJ1-1	-	TRBD1	TGCAGCGTGAATACAGGGGTCGTGACTGAAGCTTTCTTT	CSVNTGVVTEAFF
TRBV28	TRBJ2-7	-	TRBD2	TGTGCCAGCAGTGGCGGGGGGCGACCCTACGAGCAGTACTTC	CASSGGGRPYEQYF
TRBV18	TRBJ2-7	few	-	TGTGCCAGCTCACCGAATTCAGGGGAGCAGTACTTC	CASSPNSGEQYF
TRBV9	TRBJ2-2	-	-	TGTGCCAGCAGCCCCCTGACCCAGGGGACCGGGGAGCTGTTTTTT	CASSPLTQGTGELFF
TRBV5-1	TRBJ2-3	-	TRBD2	TGCGCCAGCAGCATTAGACTAGCGGGAGGGCCGGGAGATACGCAGTATTTT	CASSIRLAGGPGDTQYF
TRBV7-7	TRBJ2-5	few	-	TGTGCCAGCAGCGCAGACTCGTCAACCCAGTACTTC	CASSADSSTQYF
TRBV5-1	TRBJ2-3	-	TRBD2	TGCGCCAGCAGCGGGGGACTAGCGGGAGGGACAGATACGCAGTATTTT	CASSGGLAGGTDTQYF
TRBV11-2	TRBJ2-7	-	-	TGTGCCAGCAGCTTTTTAGGGGTGAGGGAGCAGTACTTC	CASSFLGVREQYF
TRBV18	TRBJ2-7	-	-	TGTGCCAGCTCACCACTCGTCGTAAGGGCGCGGGACCTATACGAGCAGTACTTC	CASSPLVVRARDLYEQYF
TRBV6-8	TRBJ2-7	few	TRBD2	TGTGCCGGCCCGGGACTAGGCTCCTACGAGCAGTACTTC	CAGPGLGSYEQYF